One sample yielded the 23 T cell receptor beta chains listed below, sequenced in a study of blood T cell repertoires in COVID-19. Here immunoSEQ multiplex PCR was the method, and the copy in TCRdb shows in-frame clones only, minus some. The table lists about 78,000 clones, 65% to 85% of them singletons. The source material was peripheral blood. The source of these receptors is a man aged 50-60 years with acute or convalescent COVID-19.

The chain recombines TRBV19 with TRBJ1-5; D might be TRBD1 (6 bases). This CDR3 is 13 amino acids long. The V and J ends lost 3 bases and 7 bases respectively, with 10 bases between them. Per the germline V gene, CDR1 is LNHDA and CDR2 is SQIVND (reference sequence). The CDR3 reads CASSMGHQQPQHF. DNA for the CDR3: TGTGCCAGTAGTATGGGACATCAACAGCCCCAGCATTTT.

The gene calls are TRBV5-1 and TRBJ2-1, with 8 bases aligning to TRBD1. Germline trimming cut 3 bases from V and 8 bases from J; bases unmatched to any gene: 4. CDR3 length: 13 amino acids. From germline, CDR1 is SGHRS and CDR2 YFSETQ. CDR3 bases: TGCGCCAGCAGCTGGACAGGGAGAGATGAGCAGTTCTTC. This encodes CASSWTGRDEQFF.

The CDR3 bases are TGTGCCAGCAGCGATCGGACAGGGGGCTTGGAGACCCAGTACTTC. Translated, it gives CASSDRTGGLETQYF. The V and J genes are TRBV7-9 and TRBJ2-5; the match to TRBD1 covers 11 bases. Trimming at V came to 5 bases and at J to 5 bases, leaving 7 bases not matched to a gene. CDR1 is SEHNR, CDR2 FQNEAQ, per germline (reference sequence). The CDR3 is made up of 15 amino acids.

The chain combines TRBV5-1 with TRBJ1-2; D may be TRBD1 (6 bases). Germline lookup yields CDR1 SGHRS and CDR2 YFSETQ. V gave up 5 bases and J gave up 1 base, with 15 bases separating them. This CDR3 has 15 amino acids. The chain's CDR3 is CASRGGVEGNYGYTF. The CDR3 nucleotides are TGCGCCAGCAGAGGGGGGGTCGAGGGTAACTATGGCTACACCTTC.

This clone was picked up one time. This chain uses TRBV3-1 (or the pseudogene TRBV3-2) with TRBJ2-1; D is possibly TRBD2 (5 bases). The CDR3 has 13 residues. CDR1 is LGHDT and CDR2 is YNNKEL in the germline V gene (reference sequence). With 4 bases removed from V and 9 bases from J, the gap between germline ends came to 13 bases. CDR3: CASSRAEGFEQFF. Here the CDR3 DNA reads TGTGCCAGCAGCCGGGCCGAGGGATTTGAGCAGTTCTTC.

V and J are TRBV7-9 and TRBJ2-3, with a tentative D call TRBD2 (6 bases). Germline-derived CDR1 and CDR2 are SEHNR and FQNEAQ (reference sequence). This CDR3 spans 14 amino acids. V gave up 4 bases and J gave up 2 bases, with 10 bases separating them. Here the CDR3 reads CASSSAGYTDTQYF. CDR3 sequence (DNA): TGTGCCAGCAGCTCGGCGGGGTACACAGATACGCAGTATTTT.

This chain uses TRBV10-1 with TRBJ2-3, with D maybe TRBD1 (5 bases). The germline V and J ends were trimmed by 5 bases and 4 bases, with 13 bases remaining between them. In germline, CDR1 is WNHNN, CDR2 SYGVQD (reference sequence). This CDR3 spans 14 amino acids. This chain's CDR3 is CASSFQGSADTQYF. The CDR3 DNA follows: TGCGCCAGCAGTTTTCAGGGTTCTGCAGATACGCAGTATTTT.

The chain employs TRBV5-1 and TRBJ1-4, with D perhaps matching TRBD1 (5 bases). Trimming cost V 1 base and J 5 bases, with 9 bases left between them. This CDR3 has 14 residues. The germline V gene has CDR1 SGHRS and CDR2 YFSETQ. CDR3 DNA: TGCGCCAGCAGCTTGACAGGCAGAAATGAAAAACTGTTTTTT. This translates into CASSLTGRNEKLFF. Full variable domain (rest looked up from reference TRBV5-1 and TRBJ1-4): KAGVTQTPRYLIKTRGQQVTLSCSPISGHRSVSWYQQTPGQGLQFLFEYFSETQRNKGNFPGRFSGRQFSNSRSEMNVSTLELGDSALYLCASSLTGRNEKLFFGSGTQLSVL.

The chain is built from TRBV7-8 and TRBJ2-5, with D unclear. The CDR3 totals 12 residues. The V end lost 5 bases, the J end lost 5 bases, and 9 bases lay between the germline ends. The germline CDR1 and CDR2 sequences are SGHVS and FQNEAQ. Here the CDR3 reads CASSRLSETQYF. The CDR3 DNA reads as TGTGCCAGCAGCCGCCTCTCGGAGACCCAGTACTTC.

The CDR3 coding sequence is TGTGCCAGTAGTATTTTGGCGGGCCCAGGCTCCGAAAAACTGTTTTTT. It encodes CASSILAGPGSEKLFF. This chain uses TRBV19 with TRBJ1-4; unclear D gene. The ends were cut back, 3 bases at V and 8 bases at J, with 19 bases in the middle. CDR3 length equals 16 residues. Looked up from germline, CDR1 is LNHDA and CDR2 is SQIVND (reference sequence).

This sequence joins TRBV12-3 or TRBV12-4 and TRBJ2-1; TRBD1 matches 10 bases. With 5 bases clipped from V and 15 bases from J, the junction kept 4 bases outside the gene matches. This CDR3 is 11 amino acids long. The CDR3 DNA follows: TGTGCCAGCAGTAAGGGACAGGGGACGTTCTTC. Its protein product is CASSKGQGTFF.

The chain is built from TRBV6-6 and TRBJ1-1, with TRBD1 matching over 9 bases. Germline V gene data show CDR1 as MNHNY and CDR2 as SVGAGI (reference sequence). V lost 2 bases to trimming and J lost 8 bases; unmatched junction nucleotides: 3. This CDR3 comprises 13 residues. The CDR3 loop is CASSYGTGKEAFF. The DNA of the CDR3 is TGTGCCAGCAGTTACGGGACAGGGAAAGAAGCTTTCTTT.

The chain employs TRBV4-1 and TRBJ1-5, with 12 bases identical to TRBD1. J lost 7 bases, V lost 2 bases, and 9 bases had no gene match. CDR3 length equals 17 residues. Germline loops: CDR1 MGHRA, CDR2 YSYEKL. The CDR3 region has the DNA TGCGCCAGCAGCCAACACCCGGGACAGGGGGCAGAACAGCCCCAGCATTTT. Protein: CASSQHPGQGAEQPQHF.

J is TRBJ1-6 and V is TRBV28; D uncertain. This CDR3 comprises 14 residues. With 2 bases removed from V and 10 bases from J, the gap between germline ends came to 12 bases. Per germline, CDR1 MDHEN and CDR2 SYDVKM. The CDR3 is CASSLDGYGSPLHF. In nucleotides, the CDR3 is TGTGCCAGCAGTTTAGACGGGTACGGCTCACCCCTCCACTTT. The full variable domain, with the rest looked up from reference TRBV28 and TRBJ1-6, is DVKVTQSSRYLVKRTGEKVFLECVQDMDHENMFWYRQDPGLGLRLIYFSYDVKMKEKGDIPEGYSVSREKKERFSLILESASTNQTSMYLCASSLDGYGSPLHFGNGTRLTVT.

Here the CDR3 reads CASSMGVGQGVYEQYF. CDR3 sequence (DNA): TGTGCCAGTAGTATGGGGGTCGGACAGGGTGTTTACGAGCAGTACTTC. J is TRBJ2-7 and V is TRBV19, with 8 bases lining up with TRBD1. Germline V gene lookup returns CDR1 LNHDA and CDR2 SQIVND (reference sequence). The CDR3 sequence is 16 residues long. J lost 4 bases, V lost 3 bases, and 11 bases had no gene match.

This sequence joins TRBV7-2 and TRBJ1-1; maybe TRBD1 (5 bases). Germline-derived CDR1 and CDR2 are SGHTA and FQGNSA. V was cut by 2 bases and J by 4 bases, with 14 bases left in between. CDR3 length: 15 amino acids. The CDR3 DNA sequence: TGTGCCAGCAGCTTACAGGGAGGAGGGACCACTGAAGCTTTCTTT. This encodes CASSLQGGGTTEAFF.

The V call is TRBV6-6, the J call TRBJ1-1; D not certain. Per germline, CDR1 MNHNY and CDR2 SVGAGI (reference sequence). Trimming took off 10 bases at V and 5 bases at J, with 17 bases between the two ends. This CDR3 spans 13 amino acids. CDR3 DNA: TGTGCCAACTCACGGGAAGGCCGGACTGAAGCTTTCTTT. Its translation is CANSREGRTEAFF.

The V call is TRBV19, the J call TRBJ1-3; TRBD1 might be the D (6 bases). Germline V gene sequence: CDR1 LNHDA, CDR2 SQIVND (reference sequence). The CDR3 has 17 amino acids. Trimming stripped 6 bases from V and 0 bases from J, with 18 bases between. CDR3 in DNA: TGTGCCAGTAGCTACAGGGCCGCCGGGGCCTCTGGAAACACCATATATTTT. As protein: CASSYRAAGASGNTIYF.

The CDR3 nucleotides are TGTGCCAGCAGCTCCGGGTACCAAGAGACCCAGTACTTC. This codes for CASSSGYQETQYF. The chain is built from TRBV3-1 (or the pseudogene TRBV3-2) and TRBJ2-5; D is unresolved. CDR3 size: 13 residues. CDR1 LGHDT and CDR2 YNNKEL come from the germline V gene (reference sequence). V was pared by 5 bases and J by 0 bases, with 7 bases between.

This sequence joins TRBV29-1 and TRBJ2-1, with 7 bases that match TRBD2. J lost 2 bases, V lost 6 bases, and 10 bases had no gene match. The CDR3 consists of 15 residues. The germline gives CDR1 SQVTM, CDR2 ANQGSEA. The CDR3 region has the DNA TGCAGCGTCCGCTATCCAGGACTAGCCTACAATGAGCAGTTCTTC. It specifies CSVRYPGLAYNEQFF.

V and J are TRBV7-8 and TRBJ2-4; D is possibly TRBD1 (5 bases). V was clipped by 5 bases and J by 8 bases, with 7 bases between them. The CDR3 runs 11 residues. Germline loops: CDR1 SGHVS, CDR2 FQNEAQ. The CDR3 sequence: CASSPGYIQYF. The CDR3 nucleotides read TGTGCCAGCAGCCCAGGGTACATTCAGTACTTC. The full variable domain, with the rest looked up from reference TRBV7-8 and TRBJ2-4, is GAGVSQSPRYKVAKRGQDVALRCDPISGHVSLFWYQQALGQGPEFLTYFQNEAQLDKSGLPSDRFFAERPEGSVSTLKIQRTQQEDSAVYLCASSPGYIQYFGAGTRLSVL.

The CDR3 loop reads CAWSVSGNEQFF. The CDR3 DNA reads as TGTGCCTGGAGTGTATCGGGAAATGAGCAGTTCTTC. The chain employs TRBV30 and TRBJ2-1; D possibly corresponds to TRBD2 (5 bases). This CDR3 contains 12 residues. From germline, CDR1 is GTSNPN and CDR2 SVGIG (reference sequence). Deletions cut 0 bases from V and 7 bases from J, with 7 bases between. Based on the CDR3 plus reference TRBV30 and TRBJ2-1, the full variable domain is SQTIHQWPATLVQPVGSPLSLECTVEGTSNPNLYWYRQAAGRGLQLLFYSVGIGQISSEVPQNLSASRPQDRQFILSSKKLLLSDSGFYLCAWSVSGNEQFFGPGTRLTVL.

V usage is TRBV6-5 and J usage is TRBJ1-2; 8 bases fit TRBD1. Germline V gives CDR1 MNHEY, CDR2 SVGAGI. CDR3 length: 15 residues. The junction had 10 bases not matched to a gene; V was cut back by 6 bases and J by 4 bases. This CDR3 is CASSLIGQGSYGYTF. The CDR3 DNA follows: TGTGCCAGCAGCCTTATTGGACAGGGAAGCTATGGCTACACCTTC.